The 24 T cell receptor beta chains below come from one sample, sequenced in a study of T-cell reconstitution after alpha-beta-depleted transplantation in children. A library of TCRbeta sequences, prepared with unique molecular identifiers, was generated. TCRdb processed the PCR reads anew with MiXCR; each CDR3 protein has one entry. The sample carries 200,000 or so distinct CDR3 sequences, 5% to 6.5% recorded once. Here the sequenced sample was PBMCs, taken before TCRalphabeta/CD19-depleted stem cell transplant. These receptors all come from a girl less than two years old with combined immunodeficiency, due to receive a stem cell transplant.

This clonotype has ten or more counts. The CDR3 DNA reads as TGCAGCGTTGAGGAACAGGGGGTAGGCAATGAGCAGTTCTTC. Its translation: CSVEEQGVGNEQFF. This chain joins TRBV29-1 and TRBJ2-1, with 8 bases fitting TRBD1. Per the germline V gene, CDR1 is SQVTM and CDR2 is ANQGSEA. The CDR3 contains 14 residues. V lost 3 bases and J lost 6; bases outside the gene matches: 7.

Ten or more counts support this clonotype. The chain combines TRBV7-6 with TRBJ2-1; TRBD2 agrees at 10 bases. The CDR3 totals 18 residues. V lost 5 bases, J lost 6 bases, and 16 bases stayed unmatched. Germline V gene lookup returns CDR1 SGHVS and CDR2 FNYEAQ. CDR3 residues: CASSPRAGGPVFPNEQFF. The CDR3 coding sequence is TGTGCCAGCAGCCCTCGAGCGGGAGGGCCGGTGTTCCCCAATGAGCAGTTCTTC. Supplemented by reference TRBV7-6 and TRBJ2-1, the full variable domain reads GAGVSQSPRYKVTKRGQDVALRCDPISGHVSLYWYRQALGQGPEFLTYFNYEAQQDKSGLPNDRFSAERPEGSISTLTIQRTEQRDSAMYRCASSPRAGGPVFPNEQFFGPGTRLTVL.

This clonotype was observed at least ten times. The chain combines TRBV13 with TRBJ2-3, with D perhaps TRBD1 or TRBD2 (6 bases each). The germline gives CDR1 PRHDT, CDR2 FYEKMQ (reference sequence). Deletions cut 4 bases from V and 2 bases from J, with 19 bases between. This CDR3 has 17 amino acids. The CDR3 reads CASSWGADRTDTDTQYF. In nucleotides, the CDR3 is TGTGCCAGCAGCTGGGGGGCGGACAGAACGGACACAGATACGCAGTATTTT.

The rearrangement uses TRBV20-1 and TRBJ2-1; weak D call: TRBD2 (6 bases). Trimming cost V 5 bases and J 0 bases, with 8 bases left between them. The CDR3 consists of 13 residues. Germline-derived CDR1 and CDR2 are DFQATT and SNEGSKA (reference sequence). CDR3 DNA: TGCAGTGCTTCCGGGGGCTCCTACAATGAGCAGTTCTTC. It yields the protein CSASGGSYNEQFF.

This clonotype was seen repeatedly, ten times or more. The V and J genes are TRBV27 and TRBJ2-7; D is unclear. Germline V lookup: CDR1 MNHEY, CDR2 SMNVEV (reference sequence). Trimming pared 1 base from V and 0 bases from J, leaving 7 bases between. The CDR3 is 14 amino acids. CDR3 bases: TGTGCCAGCAGTTTATTAATGGGCTCCTACGAGCAGTACTTC. As protein: CASSLLMGSYEQYF.

In nucleotides, the CDR3 is TGTGCCAGCAGTGATGCCTCGGGGTTTTCCTACGAGCAGTACTTC. It is translated as CASSDASGFSYEQYF. V usage is TRBV25-1 and J usage is TRBJ2-7; weak D call: TRBD2 (5 bases). V lost 3 bases and J 1 base, leaving 13 bases between the germline ends. Per the germline V gene, CDR1 is MGHDK and CDR2 is SYGVNS. CDR3 length equals 15 residues.

This clonotype was seen ten or more times. The gene calls are TRBV29-1 and TRBJ1-5; no clear D. This CDR3 spans 13 amino acids. Germline CDR1 is SQVTM and CDR2 is ANQGSEA. The germline V and J ends were trimmed by 4 bases and 6 bases, with 13 bases remaining between them. CDR3 coding DNA: TGCAGCGTTGCGGAGGAAGCGGGTCAGCCCCAGCATTTT. Protein product: CSVAEEAGQPQHF.

This clonotype was recorded many times. This sequence joins TRBV27 and TRBJ2-2, with 9 bases fitting TRBD2. With 1 base clipped from V and 4 bases from J, the junction kept 4 bases outside the gene matches. The V gene's germline CDR1 is MNHEY and CDR2 SMNVEV (reference sequence). This CDR3 comprises 16 residues. The CDR3 region is CASSLLAGDTTGELFF. The DNA for the CDR3 is TGTGCCAGCAGTTTATTAGCGGGAGATACCACCGGGGAGCTGTTTTTT.

The chain employs TRBV28 and TRBJ1-3, with D possibly being TRBD1 (5 bases). Germline values: CDR1 MDHEN, CDR2 SYDVKM. This CDR3 comprises 16 residues. V was shortened by 10 bases and J by 0 bases, with 19 bases between the two germline ends. CDR3 coding DNA: TGTGCCACAAAAGAGGCCGGGACCAACTCTGGAAACACCATATATTTT. It specifies CATKEAGTNSGNTIYF.

This clonotype was counted ten times or more. The chain employs TRBV7-2 and TRBJ1-1, with D tentatively TRBD1 (5 bases). The germline gives CDR1 SGHTA, CDR2 FQGNSA. V was pared by 1 base and J by 1 base, with 10 bases between. The CDR3 contains 15 residues. The CDR3 coding sequence is TGTGCCAGCAGCTTAGTGGGGGGTGAGAACACTGAAGCTTTCTTT. It encodes CASSLVGGENTEAFF. Full variable domain (outside the CDR3, taken from reference TRBV7-2 and TRBJ1-1): GAGVSQSPSNKVTEKGKDVELRCDPISGHTALYWYRQSLGQGLEFLIYFQGNSAPDKSGLPSDRFSAERTGGSVSTLTIQRTQQEDSAVYLCASSLVGGENTEAFFGQGTRLTVV.

This clonotype was observed at least ten times. The J gene is TRBJ2-7, the V gene TRBV29-1, with 7 bases aligning to TRBD2. After removal of 3 bases from V and 3 bases from J, the junction contained 5 bases not matched to a gene. This CDR3 region has 13 residues. Per the germline V gene, CDR1 is SQVTM and CDR2 is ANQGSEA. The CDR3, as DNA: TGCAGCGTTGAGACTAGCTTCGGCTACGAGCAGTACTTC. Its translation: CSVETSFGYEQYF.

This clonotype was counted ten times or more. The CDR3 loop is CAISPGLAGRYNEQFF. DNA of the CDR3: TGTGCCATCAGTCCGGGACTAGCGGGAAGGTACAATGAGCAGTTCTTC. The gene calls are TRBV10-3 and TRBJ2-1; TRBD2 matches 13 bases. Trimming at V came to 5 bases and at J to 4 bases, leaving 5 bases not matched to a gene. The length of the CDR3 is 16 residues. CDR1 and CDR2 from the germline V gene are ENHRY and SYGVKD.

This chain links TRBV12-3 or TRBV12-4 with TRBJ1-4; 9 bases map to TRBD1. Germline trimming cut 6 bases from V and 7 bases from J; bases unmatched to any gene: 9. The CDR3 loop spans 15 amino acids. The CDR3 loop is CASSIDRGGGEKLFF. The CDR3 coding sequence is TGTGCCAGCAGCATCGACAGGGGGGGGGGTGAAAAACTGTTTTTT.

This clonotype occurred many times. V usage is TRBV7-9 and J usage is TRBJ2-7; D gene uncertain. V was trimmed by 1 base and J by 7 bases, leaving 5 bases between them. Germline V gives CDR1 SEHNR, CDR2 FQNEAQ (reference sequence). The CDR3 loop spans 11 amino acids. The CDR3 loop is CASSLVGEQYF. CDR3 coding DNA: TGTGCCAGCAGCTTAGTGGGGGAGCAGTACTTC.

The chain couples TRBV7-4 to TRBJ2-1; 14 bases are a match to TRBD2. The V segment lost 2 bases and the J segment 3 bases; nucleotides outside the gene matches: 9. Germline CDR1 and CDR2: SGHVT and SQSDAQ. The CDR3 has 19 amino acids. CDR3 region: CASSLQRTSGGTFYNEQFF. CDR3 bases: TGTGCCAGCAGCTTACAGAGGACTAGCGGGGGGACCTTCTACAATGAGCAGTTCTTC.

In this sample, this clonotype turned up many times. V and J are TRBV12-3 or TRBV12-4 and TRBJ2-5; TRBD1 agrees at 8 bases. The junction had 7 bases not matched to a gene; V was cut back by 10 bases and J by 3 bases. The CDR3 has 13 residues. The CDR3 sequence: CATQGAREETQYF. CDR3 in DNA: TGTGCCACCCAGGGGGCCAGGGAAGAGACCCAGTACTTC.

There are many counts of this clonotype. This chain connects TRBV3-1 to TRBJ2-1, with 9 bases identical to TRBD2. Losses at the gene ends were 2 bases for V and 0 bases for J; bases not matched to a gene: 5. CDR3 size: 17 residues. CDR1 is LGHDT and CDR2 is YNNKEL in the germline V gene (reference sequence). The CDR3 loop is CASSQLAGPNSYNEQFF. As DNA, the CDR3 is TGTGCCAGCAGCCAACTAGCGGGACCCAACTCCTACAATGAGCAGTTCTTC.

The chain has TRBV28 and TRBJ1-2, with 8 bases identical to TRBD1. The CDR3 contains 11 residues. The V gene end was trimmed by 9 bases and the J gene end by 5 bases; junction bases not matched to a gene: 2. From germline, CDR1 is MDHEN and CDR2 SYDVKM. In DNA form, the CDR3 reads TGTGCCAGTTGGGACAGGTATGGCTACACCTTC. The encoded protein is CASWDRYGYTF.

This clonotype was seen more than once but under ten times. The genes are TRBV15 and TRBJ1-2; 12 bases align to TRBD1. The junction had 14 bases not matched to a gene; V was cut back by 3 bases and J by 6 bases. CDR1 and CDR2 from the germline V gene are LNHNV and YYDKDF (reference sequence). The CDR3 sequence is 18 residues long. The CDR3 sequence is CATSSLGTGGSLRDGYTF. The CDR3 coding sequence is TGTGCCACCAGCAGCCTCGGGACAGGGGGCTCTCTGCGCGATGGCTACACCTTC.

This clonotype was counted ten times or more. The chain couples TRBV12-3 or TRBV12-4 to TRBJ2-3; D not resolved. Trimming cost V 3 bases and J 3 bases, with 13 bases left between them. The CDR3 contains 15 residues. CDR3 protein: CASSFFLLGTDTQYF. In DNA, the CDR3 is TGTGCCAGCAGTTTCTTCCTCTTGGGGACAGATACGCAGTATTTT.

This clonotype was recorded at least ten times. This chain connects TRBV6-1 to TRBJ2-7; 10 bases match TRBD2. Per germline, CDR1 MNHNS and CDR2 SASEGT. The trim removed 5 bases at V and 3 bases at J, leaving 4 bases unmatched. The CDR3 spans 14 residues. The chain's CDR3 is CASSLAGVDYEQYF. The DNA of the CDR3 is TGTGCCAGCAGTCTAGCGGGAGTTGACTACGAGCAGTACTTC.

This clonotype was detected many times. The genes are TRBV29-1 and TRBJ2-3, with D possibly TRBD2 on 6 matching bases. V lost 4 bases and J 3 bases, leaving 11 bases between the germline ends. Germline loops: CDR1 SQVTM, CDR2 ANQGSEA. CDR3 length equals 13 residues. CDR3 in amino acids: CSVGGGGTDTQYF. The CDR3 nucleotides read TGCAGCGTTGGGGGAGGAGGGACAGATACGCAGTATTTT.

DNA of the CDR3: TGTGCCAGCAGCTTAAGGTTCGACGGTCCTTTTTACAATGAGCAGTTCTTC. Encoded protein: CASSLRFDGPFYNEQFF. This chain joins TRBV7-8 and TRBJ2-1; D is unresolved. V shed 2 bases and J shed 4 bases, with 18 bases lying between them. The CDR3 has 17 residues. Germline CDR1 SGHVS, CDR2 FQNEAQ.

This clonotype showed up just a few times. The chain uses TRBV24-1 and TRBJ2-2; 7 positions agree with TRBD1. V dropped 4 bases and J dropped 3; count of bases not matched to a gene: 1. Germline V lookup: CDR1 KGHDR, CDR2 SFDVKD. The CDR3 loop spans 14 amino acids. The CDR3 sequence: CATSEGQYTGELFF. DNA for the CDR3: TGTGCCACCAGTGAGGGACAGTACACCGGGGAGCTGTTTTTT.